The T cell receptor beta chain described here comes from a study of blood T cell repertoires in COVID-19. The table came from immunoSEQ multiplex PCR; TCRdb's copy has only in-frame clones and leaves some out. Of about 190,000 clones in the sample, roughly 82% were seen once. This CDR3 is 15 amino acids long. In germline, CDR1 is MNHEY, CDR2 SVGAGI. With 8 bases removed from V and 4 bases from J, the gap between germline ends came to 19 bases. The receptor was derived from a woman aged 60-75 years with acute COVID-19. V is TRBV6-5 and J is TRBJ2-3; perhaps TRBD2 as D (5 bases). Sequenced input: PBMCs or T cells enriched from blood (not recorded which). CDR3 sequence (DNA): TGTGCCAGCCGACCAGACGGGATGAGCTCAGATACGCAGTATTTT. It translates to CASRPDGMSSDTQYF.